This T cell receptor (beta chain) was obtained from a study of cytomegalovirus exposure and HLA in healthy donors. Overall study context: Within an early data release were about 85 million unique TCRs drawn from HLA-typed donors.

Points on this clone: Antigen: not known.

Notes on the study in general: The authors later found TCR association rates varying by HLA locus, with DRB1 most and HLA-C fewest. Roughly uniform sequencing depth across donors was assumed, possibly incorrectly.

With 60 Vbeta and 13 Jbeta primers, the PCR was carried out. TCRdb keeps only in-frame clones here, not all; method: immunoSEQ multiplex PCR. The sample consists of some 98,000 clones, approximately 70% of them appearing once. This CDR3 contains 17 residues. Trimming took 0 bases from V and 7 from J; bases not matched to a gene: 13. Germline V gives CDR1 LGHNA, CDR2 YSLEER. The source is a man aged 50-60 years in good health and CMV-seronegative. The sample was PBMCs. The J gene is TRBJ2-5, the V gene TRBV4-3, with TRBD2 matching 8 bases. The CDR3 DNA follows: TGCGCCAGCAGCCAAGAATATGTGGCGGGGGGCCCATCGACCCAGTACTTC. This encodes CASSQEYVAGGPSTQYF.